This T cell receptor beta chain appears in the sequencing data of a study of blood T cell repertoires in COVID-19. Data came from immunoSEQ multiplex PCR; TCRdb stores just in-frame clones and leaves some out. Among under 450,000 clones listed, about 91% were seen once. The source of this sequence is a woman aged 40 to 50 with COVID-19, enrolled during active disease. Sequences were obtained from peripheral blood.

Here the CDR3 DNA reads TGTGCCAGCAGCTTAGACAGGGGAGAGACCCAGTACTTC. This codes for CASSLDRGETQYF. The V gene is TRBV11-2, the J gene TRBJ2-5, with a tentative D call TRBD1 (6 bases). Germline V gene sequence: CDR1 SGHAT, CDR2 FQNNGV. Trimming pared 0 bases from V and 4 bases from J, leaving 6 bases between. The CDR3 is 13 residues long.